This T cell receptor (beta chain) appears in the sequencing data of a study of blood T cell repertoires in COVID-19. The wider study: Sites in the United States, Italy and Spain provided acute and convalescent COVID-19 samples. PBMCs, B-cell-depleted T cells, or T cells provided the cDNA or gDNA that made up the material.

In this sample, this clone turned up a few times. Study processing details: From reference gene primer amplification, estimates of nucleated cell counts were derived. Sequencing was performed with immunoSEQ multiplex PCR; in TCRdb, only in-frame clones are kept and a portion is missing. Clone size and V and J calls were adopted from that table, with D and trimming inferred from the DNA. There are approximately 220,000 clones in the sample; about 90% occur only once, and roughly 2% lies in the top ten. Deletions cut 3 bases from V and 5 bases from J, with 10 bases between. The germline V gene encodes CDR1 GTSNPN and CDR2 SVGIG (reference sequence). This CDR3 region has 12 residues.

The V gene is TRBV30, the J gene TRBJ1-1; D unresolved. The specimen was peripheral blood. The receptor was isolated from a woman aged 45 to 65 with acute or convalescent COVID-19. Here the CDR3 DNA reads TGTGCCTGGAGAAGCGAGAGGACTGAAGCTTTCTTT. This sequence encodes CAWRSERTEAFF. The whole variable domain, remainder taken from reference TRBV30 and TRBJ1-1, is SQTIHQWPATLVQPVGSPLSLECTVEGTSNPNLYWYRQAAGRGLQLLFYSVGIGQISSEVPQNLSASRPQDRQFILSSKKLLLSDSGFYLCAWRSERTEAFFGQGTRLTVV.